The following is a TCR beta chain sequence with its context. Its antigen remains unidentified. This CDR3 is also generated by other DNA sequences in the sample. At survey level, the immunoSEQ assay was run in its v3.0 version. Sequencing aimed at roughly 40,000-55,000 T-cell genomes per sample. Sequencing used immunoSEQ multiplex PCR; TCRdb keeps in-frame clones, though not all of them. Of approximately 13,000 clones detected, roughly four fifths appear once; the ten largest clones hold approximately 21%. These data come from a study of long-term antiretroviral therapy in people with HIV. The CDR3 is made up of 12 amino acids. The germline CDR1 and CDR2 sequences are SQVTM and ANQGSEA. V lost 3 bases and J lost 1, with 6 bases in between. Findings and caveats of the study: ART was followed by higher diversity that remained below transplant donor controls.

Until DNA extraction, the samples held between about 0.9-10 million cryopreserved PBMC. The J gene is TRBJ2-5, the V gene TRBV29-1, with D unresolved. This receptor was identified in a woman in her forties with HIV. Material: unsorted PBMCs, obtained 0.5 years before starting antiretroviral therapy. The CDR3 is CSVDRSQETQYF. CDR3 DNA: TGCAGCGTTGACCGGTCCCAAGAGACCCAGTACTTC. Using reference TRBV29-1 and TRBJ2-5 for the parts outside the CDR3, the full variable domain is SAVISQKPSRDICQRGTSLTIQCQVDSQVTMMFWYRQQPGQSLTLIATANQGSEATYESGFVIDKFPISRPNLTFSTLTVSNMSPEDSSIYLCSVDRSQETQYFGPGTRLLVL.